The next 21 T cell receptor beta chains were all read from a single sample in a study of molecular identifiers for immune sequencing clone quantification. TCRdb called the PCR reads again in MiXCR, with one record for every CDR3 protein. The sample shows about 500,000 distinct CDR3 sequences, around 25% of them seen only once. The sample taken for sequencing was naive CD8+ T cells from blood, with Jurkat cell RNA spiked in. As to subset: FACS-sorted CD8+CD4-CCR7+CD45RA+ naive T cells. The receptors were gathered from a human donor in good health. Some libraries in this study had Jurkat cell RNA spiked in.

Concerning this clonotype: One end of the junction does not line up with germline, which may come from a read error. The gene calls are TRBV7-9 and TRBJ1-4, with 7 bases fitting TRBD1. Germline-derived CDR1 and CDR2 are SEHNR and FQNEAQ (reference sequence). This CDR3 is 18 amino acids long. CDR3 in DNA: TGTGCCGGCAGCTTAGTGGTTAAAACCGGGACAGCTAATGAAAAACTGTTTTTT. Translated, it gives CAGSLVVKTGTANEKLFF.

This clonotype occurred many times. The chain recombines TRBV7-9 with TRBJ2-5; the match to TRBD2 covers 13 bases. Trimming took 0 bases from V and 1 from J; bases not matched to a gene: 8. Germline CDR1 SEHNR, CDR2 FQNEAQ (reference sequence). This CDR3 has 19 amino acids. The CDR3 DNA reads TGTGCCAGCAGCTTAGCCGCGGGACTAGCGGGACCCTCCCAAGAGACCCAGTACTTC. The encoded protein is CASSLAAGLAGPSQETQYF.

This chain connects TRBV5-6 to TRBJ2-7; D is undetermined. Germline-derived CDR1 and CDR2 are SGHDT and YYEEEE. Trimming pared 4 bases from V and 3 bases from J, leaving 11 bases between. The CDR3 runs 13 residues. The CDR3: CASSQSWGYEQYF. For the CDR3, the DNA is TGTGCCAGCAGCCAATCGTGGGGCTACGAGCAGTACTTC.

The chain is built from TRBV3-1 and TRBJ2-3, with no clear D. This CDR3 spans 16 amino acids. V was clipped by 0 bases and J by 0 bases, with 10 bases between them. Germline loops: CDR1 LGHDT, CDR2 YNNKEL (reference sequence). The CDR3 DNA reads as TGTGCCAGCAGCCAAGATTTACAACCCAGCACAGATACGCAGTATTTT. The encoded protein is CASSQDLQPSTDTQYF.

Comments on this clonotype: The conserved phenylalanine or tryptophan is not found at the CDR3 terminus, so this likely reflects a read error. The gene calls are TRBV6-5 and TRBJ2-7; D is perhaps TRBD1 (7 bases). V was pared by 2 bases and J by 2 bases, with 10 bases between. CDR1 and CDR2 (germline): MNHEY, SVGAGI. CDR3 length equals 14 residues. CDR3 region: CASSYTGEAYEQYL. Here the CDR3 DNA reads TGTGCCAGCAGTTACACAGGGGAGGCCTACGAGCAGTACCTC.

The gene calls are TRBV7-9 and TRBJ1-4, with D possibly being TRBD1 (6 bases). The CDR3 sequence is 18 residues long. CDR1 is SEHNR, CDR2 FQNEAQ, per germline (reference sequence). V dropped 1 base and J dropped 0 bases, with 15 bases sitting between them. The CDR3 region is CASSLGEDRFATNEKLFF. DNA for the CDR3: TGTGCCAGCAGCTTAGGGGAGGACAGATTTGCAACTAATGAAAAACTGTTTTTT.

Turning to this clonotype: A much larger clonotype is one base distant, so this may be a read error. Given the absence of the conserved phenylalanine or tryptophan at the CDR3 end, a read error is likely. The rearrangement joins TRBV14 to TRBJ2-3, with a weak D call TRBD1 (6 bases). CDR3 length: 15 amino acids. The germline V gene has CDR1 SGHDN and CDR2 FVKESK. Trimming took 4 bases from V and 4 from J, leaving 15 bases between them. CDR3 in amino acids: CASSLTRGSADTQYI. In DNA form, the CDR3 reads TGTGCCAGCAGCCTAACCAGGGGTAGCGCAGATACGCAGTATATT.

Notes on this clonotype: At one boundary the junction diverges from the germline segment, which might be a read error. V usage is TRBV9 and J usage is TRBJ2-7, with D perhaps TRBD1 (6 bases). Per the germline V gene, CDR1 is SGDLS and CDR2 is YYNGEE. The CDR3 extends over 13 amino acids. This CDR3 is CASSVGTAYEQNF. CDR3 in DNA: TGTGCCAGCAGCGTAGGGACAGCGTACGAGCAGAACTTC.

CDR3: CASSLLLETQYF. CDR3 sequence (DNA): TGTGCCAGCAGCTTACTCCTAGAGACCCAGTACTTC. The chain employs TRBV7-9 and TRBJ2-5; D ambiguous. Trimming removed 2 bases from V and 4 bases from J, with 5 bases in between. Germline-derived CDR1 and CDR2 are SEHNR and FQNEAQ (reference sequence). The CDR3 contains 12 residues.

This clonotype was counted a few times. This chain joins TRBV9 and TRBJ2-5; 8 bases map to TRBD2. The V gene end was trimmed by 0 bases and the J gene end by 4 bases; junction bases not matched to a gene: 5. The CDR3 has 15 residues. The germline CDR1 and CDR2 sequences are SGDLS and YYNGEE. CDR3 bases: TGTGCCAGCAGCGTAGGGTCGGGGGGGCGAGAGACCCAGTACTTC. It specifies CASSVGSGGRETQYF.

J is TRBJ1-4 and V is TRBV3-1; D is ambiguous. Germline V gives CDR1 LGHDT, CDR2 YNNKEL (reference sequence). Trimming left V 0 bases short and J 7 bases short, with 3 bases between. The CDR3 has 12 amino acids. The CDR3 DNA is TGTGCCAGCAGCCAAGATGCTGAAAAACTGTTTTTT. This codes for CASSQDAEKLFF.

There are many counts of this clonotype. The chain couples TRBV3-1 to TRBJ1-1; D may be TRBD1 (6 bases). Germline loops: CDR1 LGHDT, CDR2 YNNKEL (reference sequence). The CDR3 length is 13 residues. The CDR3 loop is CATRSGVSTEAFF. The CDR3, as DNA: TGTGCGACCCGATCAGGGGTCTCCACTGAAGCTTTCTTT.

CDR3: CASSQKWGTYEQYF. In DNA form, the CDR3 reads TGTGCCAGTAGCCAGAAGTGGGGAACCTACGAGCAGTACTTC. The chain carries TRBV19 and TRBJ2-7; D gene unclear. Germline values: CDR1 LNHDA, CDR2 SQIVND (reference sequence). CDR3 size: 14 residues. Trimming removed 6 bases at V and 2 bases at J, with 14 bases between. Together with reference TRBV19 and TRBJ2-7, the CDR3 gives the full variable domain: DGGITQSPKYLFRKEGQNVTLSCEQNLNHDAMYWYRQDPGQGLRLIYYSQIVNDFQKGDIAEGYSVSREKKESFPLTVTSAQKNPTAFYLCASSQKWGTYEQYFGPGTRLTVT.

This clonotype was detected ten times or more. J is TRBJ2-2 and V is TRBV29-1; D might be TRBD2 (6 bases). Germline CDR1 and CDR2: SQVTM and ANQGSEA. Trimming took 7 bases from V and 1 from J, leaving 16 bases between them. The length of the CDR3 is 15 residues. The DNA for the CDR3 is TGCAGCGCTCCGCTGGGGCGGGAGAACACCGGGGAGCTGTTTTTT. Its protein product is CSAPLGRENTGELFF.

This sequence joins TRBV28 and TRBJ1-6; D possibly corresponds to TRBD1 (5 bases). V lost 8 bases, J lost 6 bases, and 14 bases lay in between. Looked up from germline, CDR1 is MDHEN and CDR2 is SYDVKM. CDR3 size: 14 residues. The CDR3 spells CASGLLDSNSPLHF. The CDR3 bases are TGTGCCAGCGGTCTGTTAGACAGTAATTCACCCCTCCACTTT.

The gene calls are TRBV12-3 or TRBV12-4 and TRBJ2-2, with 7 bases aligning to TRBD1. V was clipped by 3 bases and J by 2 bases; unmatched bases: 6. The CDR3 is 16 amino acids. The CDR3 region is CASSFPDRTNTGELFF. CDR3 sequence (DNA): TGTGCCAGCAGTTTCCCGGACAGGACAAACACCGGGGAGCTGTTTTTT.

At least ten counts were recorded for this clonotype. The genes are TRBV6-6 and TRBJ1-5; 8 bases align to TRBD1. J was trimmed by 0 bases and V by 6 bases; bases with no gene match: 4. Germline values: CDR1 MNHNY, CDR2 SVGAGI (reference sequence). There are 15 residues in the CDR3. The chain's CDR3 is CASRDRDYSNQPQHF. DNA of the CDR3: TGTGCCAGCAGGGACAGGGATTATAGCAATCAGCCCCAGCATTTT.

In its sample, this clonotype was seen a few times. V and J are TRBV27 and TRBJ1-5; D is possibly TRBD1 (6 bases). This CDR3 spans 15 amino acids. Germline-derived CDR1 and CDR2 are MNHEY and SMNVEV (reference sequence). The V end lost 0 bases, the J end lost 2 bases, and 8 bases lay between the germline ends. The CDR3 sequence: CASSLSRGGNQPQHF. The CDR3 DNA is TGTGCCAGCAGTTTATCCAGGGGCGGCAATCAGCCCCAGCATTTT.

With respect to this clonotype: A read error may explain this, as a much larger clone is one base away. The chain joins TRBV3-1 to TRBJ2-2; no clear D. CDR1 and CDR2 (germline): LGHDT, YNNKEL (reference sequence). CDR3 length: 13 amino acids. Trimming left V 2 bases short and J 5 bases short, with 6 bases between. In DNA form, the CDR3 reads TGTGCCAGCAGCCAAACAGTGACCGGGGAGCTGTTTTTT. Protein: CASSQTVTGELFF.

This clonotype was found a few times. V is TRBV9 and J is TRBJ2-7, with TRBD2 as a possible D gene (6 bases). Germline V gene lookup returns CDR1 SGDLS and CDR2 YYNGEE. Trimming pared 4 bases from V and 1 base from J, leaving 12 bases between. The CDR3 runs 14 residues. The CDR3, as DNA: TGTGCCAGCAGCCCCCTGGAGGGATCCTACGAGCAGTACTTC. Encoded protein: CASSPLEGSYEQYF.

This clonotype turned up a few times. This chain joins TRBV30 and TRBJ1-3; D gene uncertain. Per germline, CDR1 GTSNPN and CDR2 SVGIG (reference sequence). This CDR3 comprises 13 residues. V dropped 4 bases and J dropped 3 bases, with 10 bases sitting between them. The CDR3 nucleotides are TGTGCCTGGACAGAAGTCTTTGGAAACACCATATATTTT. Residues: CAWTEVFGNTIYF.